The clone carrying this TCR beta chain was seen a few times. These data originate in a study of blood T cell repertoires in COVID-19. About the research overall: Material from acute and convalescent COVID-19 was sourced from the United States, Italy and Spain. Sources were T cells, B-cell-depleted T cells, or PBMCs; the material itself was cDNA or gDNA.

CDR1 is MRHNA, CDR2 SNTAGT, per germline. This CDR3 comprises 15 residues. V trimming: 0 bases; J trimming: 6 bases; junction bases outside the gene matches: 0. Per the authors' pipeline: For nucleated cells, counts were estimated from reference gene primer amplification. TCRdb keeps only in-frame clones here, not all; method: immunoSEQ multiplex PCR. That table furnishes V, J and clone size, whereas the DNA furnished D and trimming. Of tens of thousands of clones in the sample, roughly 84% were seen once. This chain joins TRBV6-4 and TRBJ2-1, with 12 bases that match TRBD2. The receptor comes from a man aged 50 or older with COVID-19, enrolled during active disease. Sequenced input: peripheral blood. CDR3 bases: TGTGCCAGCAGTGACTCGACTAGCGGGAGCAATGAGCAGTTCTTC. It yields the protein CASSDSTSGSNEQFF.